The 18 T cell receptor beta chains reported below all come from one sample, sequenced in a study of blood T cell repertoires in COVID-19. The protocol was immunoSEQ multiplex PCR, while the TCRdb copy is restricted to in-frame clones and leaves out a portion. The sample has some 360,000 clones, about nine tenths seen once; the top ten hold approximately 1%. Specimen: PBMCs or T cells enriched from blood (not recorded which). These receptors were collected from a woman between 25 and 40 years old who had been exposed to COVID-19.

This chain links TRBV2 with TRBJ1-2; D is ambiguous. The germline V gene encodes CDR1 SNHLY and CDR2 FYNNEI. The CDR3 has 14 residues. Trimming cost V 6 bases and J 2 bases, with 13 bases left between them. In DNA form, the CDR3 reads TGTGCCAGCAGGGTGGAGGCCATGAACTATGGCTACACCTTC. This codes for CASRVEAMNYGYTF.

A single count supports this clone. CDR3 nucleotides: TGTGCCAGTAACTTGGACAGGAACACTGAAGCTTTCTTT. Translated, it gives CASNLDRNTEAFF. The chain joins TRBV19 to TRBJ1-1; D may be TRBD1 (6 bases). Germline V gene sequence: CDR1 LNHDA, CDR2 SQIVND (reference sequence). The CDR3 runs 13 residues. V gave up 7 bases and J gave up 1 base, with 10 bases separating them. Full variable domain (rest looked up from reference TRBV19 and TRBJ1-1): DGGITQSPKYLFRKEGQNVTLSCEQNLNHDAMYWYRQDPGQGLRLIYYSQIVNDFQKGDIAEGYSVSREKKESFPLTVTSAQKNPTAFYLCASNLDRNTEAFFGQGTRLTVV.

V gene TRBV9 combines with J gene TRBJ1-1; 9 bases map to TRBD1. CDR1 and CDR2 (germline): SGDLS, YYNGEE. V trimming: 3 bases; J trimming: 1 base; junction bases outside the gene matches: 7. This CDR3 spans 16 amino acids. The CDR3 nucleotides are TGTGCCAGCAGCGCCAAATCGGGACAGGGGAACACTGAAGCTTTCTTT. Translation: CASSAKSGQGNTEAFF.

This clone has more than one count but fewer than ten. V gene TRBV11-2 combines with J gene TRBJ2-3; the D gene is possibly TRBD1 (5 bases). The CDR3 sequence is 16 residues long. Germline loops: CDR1 SGHAT, CDR2 FQNNGV. V was clipped by 5 bases and J by 0 bases, with 15 bases between them. CDR3 residues: CASSLGTGSSTDTQYF. CDR3 nucleotides: TGTGCCAGCAGCCTGGGTACAGGTTCTAGCACAGATACGCAGTATTTT. Supplemented by reference TRBV11-2 and TRBJ2-3, the full variable domain reads EAGVAQSPRYKIIEKRQSVAFWCNPISGHATLYWYQQILGQGPKLLIQFQNNGVVDDSQLPKDRFSAERLKGVDSTLKIQPAKLEDSAVYLCASSLGTGSSTDTQYFGPGTRLTVL.

The V and J genes are TRBV5-6 and TRBJ1-6; D perhaps matches TRBD1 (5 bases). Trimming stripped 3 bases from V and 0 bases from J, with 13 bases between. Germline-derived CDR1 and CDR2 are SGHDT and YYEEEE. This CDR3 is built from 17 residues. The CDR3: CASSWGSSSSYNSPLHF. The CDR3 nucleotides are TGTGCCAGCAGCTGGGGCAGTTCGAGCTCCTATAATTCACCCCTCCACTTT.

The J gene is TRBJ1-5, the V gene TRBV3-1 (or the pseudogene TRBV3-2), with D unclear. CDR3 size: 13 residues. With 0 bases removed from V and 9 bases from J, the gap between germline ends came to 9 bases. Looked up from germline, CDR1 is LGHDT and CDR2 is YNNKEL (reference sequence). The CDR3 loop is CASSQDFQRPQHF. In DNA, the CDR3 is TGTGCCAGCAGCCAAGATTTTCAGCGGCCCCAGCATTTT.

This chain links TRBV19 with TRBJ1-5; 7 bases align to TRBD1. Germline lookup yields CDR1 LNHDA and CDR2 SQIVND (reference sequence). The CDR3 has 14 residues. Trimming removed 7 bases from V and 4 bases from J; junction bases left unmatched: 7. The CDR3 region is CASTGRGSNQPQHF. In nucleotides, the CDR3 is TGTGCCAGTACTGGCAGGGGGTCTAATCAGCCCCAGCATTTT.

The chain recombines TRBV29-1 with TRBJ1-6; a possible D gene is TRBD1 (6 bases). Germline lookup yields CDR1 SQVTM and CDR2 ANQGSEA. The length of the CDR3 is 12 residues. V was pared by 7 bases and J by 9 bases, with 13 bases between. The CDR3 protein is CSAGTLGSPLHF. CDR3 coding DNA: TGCAGCGCCGGGACATTGGGTTCACCCCTCCACTTT.

The gene calls are TRBV11-2 and TRBJ1-4; 7 bases align to TRBD1. With V trimmed by 1 base and J by 2 bases, 7 bases remained unmatched. This CDR3 is built from 17 residues. Germline V gene data show CDR1 as SGHAT and CDR2 as FQNNGV. CDR3 loop: CASSLVSTGSTNEKLFF. CDR3 coding DNA: TGTGCCAGCAGCTTAGTCTCGACAGGGTCGACTAATGAAAAACTGTTTTTT.

The V call is TRBV2, the J call TRBJ2-2; TRBD1 might be the D (5 bases). The CDR3 sequence is 17 residues long. Germline V gene lookup returns CDR1 SNHLY and CDR2 FYNNEI. Trimming pared 0 bases from V and 2 bases from J, leaving 13 bases between. The CDR3 spells CASSEALWQGNTGELFF. The CDR3 nucleotides read TGTGCCAGCAGTGAAGCGCTTTGGCAGGGAAACACCGGGGAGCTGTTTTTT.

The V and J genes are TRBV9 and TRBJ2-2; perhaps TRBD2 as D (7 bases). From germline, CDR1 is SGDLS and CDR2 YYNGEE. The CDR3 has 16 residues. V lost 0 bases, J lost 4 bases, and 13 bases lay in between. This CDR3 is CASSVGGGIGTGELFF. The CDR3 DNA is TGTGCCAGCAGCGTAGGCGGGGGCATAGGCACCGGGGAGCTGTTTTTT.

The genes are TRBV6-5 and TRBJ2-7, with D tentatively TRBD2 (6 bases). CDR1 and CDR2 from the germline V gene are MNHEY and SVGAGI. The CDR3 loop spans 15 amino acids. The ends were cut back, 0 bases at V and 3 bases at J, with 12 bases in the middle. The CDR3 sequence is CASSYSRDSFYEQYF. Written as DNA, the CDR3 is TGTGCCAGCAGTTACTCGAGGGACTCCTTCTACGAGCAGTACTTC.

The chain is built from TRBV18 and TRBJ1-5, with 9 positions matching TRBD1. This CDR3 comprises 16 residues. The germline CDR1 and CDR2 sequences are KGHSH and LQKENI. J was trimmed by 1 base and V by 2 bases; bases with no gene match: 3. The CDR3 sequence: CASSPVGTGSNQPQHF. The CDR3 bases are TGTGCCAGCTCACCAGTCGGGACAGGGAGCAATCAGCCCCAGCATTTT. The variable domain in full, with the rest retrieved from reference TRBV18 and TRBJ1-5, is NAGVMQNPRHLVRRRGQEARLRCSPMKGHSHVYWYRQLPEEGLKFMVYLQKENIIDESGMPKERFSAEFPKEGPSILRIQQVVRGDSAAYFCASSPVGTGSNQPQHFGDGTRLSIL.

CDR3 residues: CAWSVNSGAGAGNTIYF. DNA of the CDR3: TGTGCCTGGAGTGTAAATTCCGGCGCAGGGGCTGGAAACACCATATATTTT. The chain joins TRBV30 to TRBJ1-3; possibly TRBD1 for D (6 bases). CDR1 and CDR2 (germline): GTSNPN, SVGIG (reference sequence). This CDR3 has 17 residues. Trimming took 0 bases from V and 2 from J, leaving 17 bases between them.

The rearrangement links TRBV24-1 to TRBJ2-3; the D gene is possibly TRBD2 (6 bases). V lost 11 bases and J 2 bases, leaving 16 bases between the germline ends. The germline CDR1 and CDR2 sequences are KGHDR and SFDVKD. This CDR3 comprises 14 residues. The CDR3 nucleotides are TGTGCCATACCCTCGGGACTGCACACAGATACGCAGTATTTT. Its translation: CAIPSGLHTDTQYF.

CDR3: CSVSGAGETQYF. CDR3 in DNA: TGCAGCGTTAGTGGGGCCGGGGAGACCCAGTACTTC. J is TRBJ2-5 and V is TRBV29-1; maybe TRBD1 (5 bases). The V end was cut by 5 bases, the J end by 5 bases, with 12 bases between. This CDR3 is 12 amino acids long. Germline V gene data show CDR1 as SQVTM and CDR2 as ANQGSEA.

The chain combines TRBV5-4 with TRBJ2-7, with 9 nucleotides matching TRBD2. This CDR3 is built from 16 residues. V lost 4 bases and J lost 6; bases outside the gene matches: 14. Per the germline V gene, CDR1 is SGHNT and CDR2 is YYREEE (reference sequence). The CDR3 DNA follows: TGTGCCAGCAGCCACCATCGCCGCGGGAGGGCCAGCGAGCAGTACTTC. Translating it yields CASSHHRRGRASEQYF.

The chain carries TRBV27 and TRBJ2-1, with 11 bases lining up with TRBD2. Per germline, CDR1 MNHEY and CDR2 SMNVEV (reference sequence). The length of the CDR3 is 18 residues. V lost 6 bases, J lost 6 bases, and 16 bases stayed unmatched. This CDR3 is CASRRNPIAGGPFNEQFF. The CDR3 DNA sequence: TGTGCCAGCAGACGCAATCCAATAGCGGGAGGGCCTTTCAATGAGCAGTTCTTC.